Listed below are T cell receptor beta chains from one sample, sequenced in a study of Ad26.COV2.S vaccination and SARS-CoV-2 variants. Using immunoSEQ multiplex PCR, the repertoire was profiled, and TCRdb retains in-frame clones only, with some absent. The sample yields a few hundred thousand clones, about 92% seen once. The sequencing here drew on peripheral blood, taken in a trial of Ad26.COV2.S vaccine versus placebo. The receptors were gathered from a person aged 18 to 59 who received the Ad26.COV2.S COVID-19 vaccine or a placebo. The conserved cysteine and the conserved F or W are not part of the CDR3 here. Rows give clone size only sometimes, using once, few, many, or a class for an expanded clone.

clone_size j_call v_call cdr3_aa
- TRBJ2-3 TRBV3-1/TRBV3-2 ASSQDWTSGSTDTQY
- TRBJ1-4 TRBV7-6 ASSRALGEAGEKLF
- TRBJ2-5 TRBV28 ASSVIDRQETQY
few TRBJ2-3 TRBV11-2 ASSTGLAGVEDTQY
- TRBJ2-2 TRBV21-1 ASSKTGYTGELF
- TRBJ2-3 TRBV25-1 ASSDGGGSDTQY
- TRBJ2-1 TRBV28 ASSPWAPTSGSAGEQF
- TRBJ2-3 TRBV2 ASSRWAGAQDTQY
- TRBJ2-7 TRBV10-3 AISELAGTGPNEQY
- TRBJ2-1 TRBV9 ASSPREGSYNEQF
- TRBJ2-3 TRBV7-6 ASSLWREGTDTQY
- TRBJ2-3 TRBV29-1 SASRGVGTDTQY
- TRBJ2-7 TRBV9 ASSPRGGQGDYEQY
- TRBJ2-2 TRBV10-3 AISAGQGGNTGELF
- TRBJ1-5 TRBV18 ASSPGQPRNQPQH
- TRBJ1-1 TRBV29-1 SVRPDPATEAF
- TRBJ1-2 TRBV19 ASSIGQTPTNYGYT
- TRBJ1-6 TRBV23-1 ASSQSGTFGGYNSPLH
- TRBJ2-1 TRBV21-1 ASSLGLADNNEQF
- TRBJ2-7 TRBV7-6 ASSQKDGSYEQY
- TRBJ2-1 TRBV6-2/TRBV6-3 ASSYSPGLAALKNEQF
- TRBJ2-5 TRBV7-3 ASSEGTQETQY